The 18 T cell receptor beta chains listed next were all sequenced from one sample in a study of vaccination effects on CD4 cells after COVID-19. Libraries were prepared by immunoSEQ multiplex PCR; TCRdb keeps only in-frame clonotypes and omits some of them. The sample holds roughly 35,000 clones; approximately 72% are singletons and the top ten take about a sixth. These receptors' antigens are unknown. Prior to sequencing, the ViraFEST assay stimulated PBMC with viral peptide pools, which expanded the antigen-specific CD4+ T cells. Scientists isolated CD4+ T cells after an approximately 11-day culture period ended. PCR-confirmed SARS-CoV-2 infection occurred in the person between March and December 2020. The sample was CD4+ T cells from PBMCs cultured with HCoV-NL63 spike peptides, taken before COVID-19 vaccination. The receptors originated from a human donor who had a prior SARS-CoV-2 infection.

V gene TRBV7-3 combines with J gene TRBJ2-3, with D perhaps matching TRBD1 (6 bases). The CDR3 is 13 residues long. Germline V lookup: CDR1 SGHTA, CDR2 FQGTGA. Trimming took off 8 bases at V and 3 bases at J, with 12 bases between the two ends. The CDR3 spells CASGATGTDTQYF. DNA of the CDR3: TGTGCCAGCGGAGCCACAGGGACAGATACGCAGTATTTT.

The genes are TRBV5-4 and TRBJ1-2; D is possibly TRBD1 (6 bases). CDR1 and CDR2 (germline): SGHNT, YYREEE (reference sequence). Trimming pared 1 base from V and 4 bases from J, leaving 11 bases between. This CDR3 comprises 14 residues. CDR3 protein: CASSLTGQTYGYTF. CDR3 nucleotides: TGTGCCAGCAGCTTGACAGGGCAAACCTATGGCTACACCTTC.

V gene TRBV2 combines with J gene TRBJ1-5; 8 bases line up with TRBD1. This CDR3 is built from 17 residues. The germline V gene has CDR1 SNHLY and CDR2 FYNNEI. With 6 bases clipped from V and 8 bases from J, the junction kept 18 bases outside the gene matches. CDR3 bases: TGTGCCAGCAGCGGAATGTGGACAGGGAGTAGAGATGAGCCCCAGCATTTT. This translates into CASSGMWTGSRDEPQHF.

The V call is TRBV29-1, the J call TRBJ1-1; D is unresolved. The ends were cut back, 6 bases at V and 4 bases at J, with 18 bases in the middle. Germline CDR1 reads SQVTM; CDR2 reads ANQGSEA. CDR3 length equals 14 residues. CDR3 protein: CSVRKPTHGTEAFF. The CDR3 nucleotides read TGCAGCGTCCGGAAGCCGACCCACGGCACTGAAGCTTTCTTT.

The gene calls are TRBV11-3 and TRBJ2-7; possible D gene TRBD2, 8 bases. CDR1 and CDR2 (germline): SGHNT, YENEEA. The CDR3 totals 14 residues. Trimming stripped 5 bases from V and 3 bases from J, with 14 bases between. The CDR3 loop is CASSKGAGGYEQYF. In nucleotides, the CDR3 is TGTGCCAGCAGCAAGGGGGCGGGAGGCTACGAGCAGTACTTC.

The chain has TRBV18 and TRBJ2-7; D perhaps matches TRBD2 (6 bases). The germline V gene has CDR1 KGHSH and CDR2 LQKENI. The CDR3 consists of 14 residues. V was clipped by 3 bases and J by 2 bases, with 11 bases between them. CDR3 loop: CASSPRGKTYEQYF. CDR3 DNA sequence: TGTGCCAGCTCACCCCGCGGGAAAACCTACGAGCAGTACTTC.

The chain recombines TRBV7-3 with TRBJ2-3, with D perhaps TRBD2 (6 bases). The CDR3 has 14 amino acids. Trimming took off 5 bases at V and 1 base at J, with 10 bases between the two ends. Germline V gene sequence: CDR1 SGHTA, CDR2 FQGTGA. Here the CDR3 DNA reads TGTGCCAGCAGCGGTATAGCGGGCACAGATACGCAGTATTTT. It specifies CASSGIAGTDTQYF.

The V gene is TRBV7-9, the J gene TRBJ1-2; the D is unclear. V was clipped by 0 bases and J by 3 bases, with 14 bases between them. There are 16 residues in the CDR3. In germline, CDR1 is SEHNR, CDR2 FQNEAQ (reference sequence). CDR3 in DNA: TGTGCCAGCAGCTTAGCGCTTGAAATTACTTACTATGGCTACACCTTC. This translates into CASSLALEITYYGYTF.

This clone was seen a handful of times. The chain carries TRBV24-1 and TRBJ2-7; tentatively, D is TRBD1 or TRBD2 (5 bases each). The V gene lost 4 bases and the J gene lost 12 bases, with 24 bases spanning the gap. This CDR3 is 15 amino acids long. Germline V gives CDR1 KGHDR, CDR2 SFDVKD. Here the CDR3 reads CATSESSRGEASLYF. The CDR3, as DNA: TGTGCCACCAGTGAAAGTTCCCGGGGCGAGGCTAGCCTGTACTTC.

This clone occurred once. The V and J genes are TRBV9 and TRBJ2-4, with TRBD1 as a possible D gene (7 bases). Per the germline V gene, CDR1 is SGDLS and CDR2 is YYNGEE. The ends were cut back, 3 bases at V and 7 bases at J, with 17 bases in the middle. The CDR3 is 15 residues long. Written as DNA, the CDR3 is TGTGCCAGCAGCGCCGAGGGGGGACAGTTCAACATTCAGTACTTC. As protein: CASSAEGGQFNIQYF.

This clone was seen more than once but under ten times. V is TRBV2 and J is TRBJ1-2, with D possibly TRBD1 on 6 matching bases. This CDR3 is 14 amino acids long. V lost 3 bases, J lost 5 bases, and 13 bases lay in between. CDR1 and CDR2 (germline): SNHLY, FYNNEI. CDR3 in DNA: TGTGCCAGCAGTGATCTGGCAGGGGCATATGGCTACACCTTC. As protein: CASSDLAGAYGYTF.

The genes are TRBV6-5 and TRBJ1-1, with 8 bases that match TRBD1. V trimming: 10 bases; J trimming: 8 bases; junction bases outside the gene matches: 6. CDR1 is MNHEY, CDR2 SVGAGI, per germline. The CDR3 contains 11 residues. The CDR3 loop is CAIGDRPEAFF. In DNA form, the CDR3 reads TGTGCCATCGGGGACAGGCCCGAAGCTTTCTTT.

The V call is TRBV12-5, the J call TRBJ2-3; perhaps D is TRBD1 or TRBD2 (5 bases each). The CDR3 loop spans 17 amino acids. Trimming stripped 6 bases from V and 0 bases from J, with 19 bases between. Per the germline V gene, CDR1 is LGHNT and CDR2 is FRNRAP. In nucleotides, the CDR3 is TGTGCTAGTGGCCAACCGCCCGGGACGGGTAGCACAGATACGCAGTATTTT. Its translation: CASGQPPGTGSTDTQYF. The full variable domain, completed using reference TRBV12-5 and TRBJ2-3, is DARVTQTPRHKVTEMGQEVTMRCQPILGHNTVFWYRQTMMQGLELLAYFRNRAPLDDSGMPKDRFSAEMPDATLATLKIQPSEPRDSAVYFCASGQPPGTGSTDTQYFGPGTRLTVL.

The genes are TRBV9 and TRBJ2-7; TRBD1 agrees at 8 bases. CDR1 and CDR2 (germline): SGDLS, YYNGEE. The CDR3 runs 13 residues. J was trimmed by 9 bases and V by 1 base; bases with no gene match: 6. As DNA, the CDR3 is TGTGCCAGCAGCGTAAGCCCAGGGGGCATGCAGTACTTC. It encodes CASSVSPGGMQYF.

The V gene is TRBV14, the J gene TRBJ1-1; TRBD1 might be the D (5 bases). CDR1 and CDR2 (germline): SGHDN, FVKESK. This CDR3 region has 18 residues. Between the trimmed V and J ends, which lost 4 bases and 0 bases, there was a span of 21 bases. The CDR3: CASSLKTAPGPLNTEAFF. DNA for the CDR3: TGTGCCAGCAGCCTTAAGACAGCGCCGGGGCCTCTGAACACTGAAGCTTTCTTT.

This sequence joins TRBV2 and TRBJ2-7; D is perhaps TRBD1 (5 bases). Trimming pared 2 bases from V and 0 bases from J, leaving 14 bases between. CDR1 and CDR2 (germline): SNHLY, FYNNEI. This CDR3 is 16 amino acids long. The CDR3 region has the DNA TGTGCCAGCAGTGAACTGTGGGGCCTAAGCTCCTACGAGCAGTACTTC. Encoded protein: CASSELWGLSSYEQYF.

The chain uses TRBV7-9 and TRBJ1-3; perhaps TRBD1 as D (5 bases). Trimming shortened V by 6 bases and J by 2 bases, and 11 bases separated the two germline ends. This CDR3 region has 14 residues. The V gene's germline CDR1 is SEHNR and CDR2 FQNEAQ (reference sequence). The CDR3 DNA reads as TGTGCCAGCAGGACAGTGGGGACTGGAAACACCATATATTTT. Translation gives CASRTVGTGNTIYF.

This chain joins TRBV12-5 and TRBJ2-1; 8 bases line up with TRBD2. This CDR3 comprises 15 residues. The J segment lost 3 bases and the V segment lost 2 bases, leaving 3 bases of the junction unmatched. From germline, CDR1 is LGHNT and CDR2 FRNRAP. The CDR3 sequence is CASGLTAGDYNEQFF. The CDR3 coding sequence is TGTGCTAGTGGTTTGACAGCGGGAGACTACAATGAGCAGTTCTTC.